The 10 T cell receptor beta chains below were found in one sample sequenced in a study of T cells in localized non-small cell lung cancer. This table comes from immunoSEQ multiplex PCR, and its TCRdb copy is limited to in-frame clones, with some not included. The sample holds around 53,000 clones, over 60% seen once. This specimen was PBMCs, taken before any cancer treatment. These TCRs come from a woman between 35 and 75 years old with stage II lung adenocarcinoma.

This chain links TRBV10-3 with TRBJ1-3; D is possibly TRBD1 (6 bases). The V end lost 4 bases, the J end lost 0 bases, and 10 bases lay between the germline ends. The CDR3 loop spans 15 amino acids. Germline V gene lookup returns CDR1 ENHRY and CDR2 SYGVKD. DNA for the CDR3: TGTGCCATCAGTGCGGGGGGCATCTCTGGAAACACCATATATTTT. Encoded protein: CAISAGGISGNTIYF.

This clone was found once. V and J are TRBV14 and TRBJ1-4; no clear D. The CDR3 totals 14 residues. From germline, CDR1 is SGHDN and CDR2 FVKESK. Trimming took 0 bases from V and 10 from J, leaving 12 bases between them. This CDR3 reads CASSQEASRGKLFF. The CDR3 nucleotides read TGTGCCAGCAGCCAAGAAGCCTCTCGAGGAAAACTGTTTTTT.

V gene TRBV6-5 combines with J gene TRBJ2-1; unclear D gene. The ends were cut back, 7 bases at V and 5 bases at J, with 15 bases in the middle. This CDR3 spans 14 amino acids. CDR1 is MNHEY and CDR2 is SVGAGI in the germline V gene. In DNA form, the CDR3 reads TGTGCCAGCACCCCCTCTCGCGACCACAATGAGCAGTTCTTC. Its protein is CASTPSRDHNEQFF.

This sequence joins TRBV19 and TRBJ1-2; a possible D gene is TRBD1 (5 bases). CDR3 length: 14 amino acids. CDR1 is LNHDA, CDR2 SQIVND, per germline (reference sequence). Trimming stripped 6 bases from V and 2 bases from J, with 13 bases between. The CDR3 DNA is TGTGCCAGTAGACCTTCGACAGCCAACTATGGCTACACCTTC. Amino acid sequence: CASRPSTANYGYTF.

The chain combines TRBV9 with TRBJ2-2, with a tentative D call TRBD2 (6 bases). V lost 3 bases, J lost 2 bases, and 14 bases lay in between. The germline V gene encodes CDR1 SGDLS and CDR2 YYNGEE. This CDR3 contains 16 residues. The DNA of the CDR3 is TGTGCCAGCAGCGGAGGGAGTAGCGGAAACACCGGGGAGCTGTTTTTT. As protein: CASSGGSSGNTGELFF.

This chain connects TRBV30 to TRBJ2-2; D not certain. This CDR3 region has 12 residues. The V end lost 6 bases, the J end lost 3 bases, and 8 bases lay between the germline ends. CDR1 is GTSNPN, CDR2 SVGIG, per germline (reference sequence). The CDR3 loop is CACPLDTGELFF. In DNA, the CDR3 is TGTGCCTGCCCTCTTGACACCGGGGAGCTGTTTTTT.

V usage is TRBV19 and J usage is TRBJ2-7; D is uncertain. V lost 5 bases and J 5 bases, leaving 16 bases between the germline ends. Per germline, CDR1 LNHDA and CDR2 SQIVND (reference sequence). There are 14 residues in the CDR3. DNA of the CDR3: TGTGCCAGTAGTCCAGACACCCGCCGCGACGAGCAGTACTTC. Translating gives CASSPDTRRDEQYF.

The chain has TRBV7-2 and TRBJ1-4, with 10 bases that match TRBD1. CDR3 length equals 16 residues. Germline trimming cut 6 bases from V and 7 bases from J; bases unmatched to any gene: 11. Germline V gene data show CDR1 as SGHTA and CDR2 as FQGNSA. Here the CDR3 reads CASSLREGTGVEKLFF. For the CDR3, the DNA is TGTGCCAGCAGTTTAAGGGAGGGGACAGGGGTTGAAAAACTGTTTTTT.

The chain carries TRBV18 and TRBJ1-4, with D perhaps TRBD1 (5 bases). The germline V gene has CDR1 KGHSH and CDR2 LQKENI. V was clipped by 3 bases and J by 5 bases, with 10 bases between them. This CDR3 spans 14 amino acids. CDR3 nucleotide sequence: TGTGCCAGCTCACCCGGGACGGAGAATGAAAAACTGTTTTTT. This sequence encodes CASSPGTENEKLFF.

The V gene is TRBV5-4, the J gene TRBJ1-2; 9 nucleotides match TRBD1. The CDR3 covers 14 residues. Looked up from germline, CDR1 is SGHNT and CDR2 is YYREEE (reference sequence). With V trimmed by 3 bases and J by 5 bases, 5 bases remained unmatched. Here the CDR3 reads CASSYPGQGYGYTF. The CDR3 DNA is TGTGCCAGCAGCTACCCGGGACAGGGATATGGCTACACCTTC.